Each of the 10 T cell receptor beta chains below was sequenced from the same sample in a study of beta chain features in type 1 diabetes. Whole-study results and caveats: When Type 1 diabetes patients were examined, their TCRB CDR3s proved moderately but significantly shorter in all four CD4+ subsets.

The sequenced template was cDNA made from the entire isolated RNA. Profiled with immunoSEQ multiplex PCR; TCRdb holds only in-frame clones, not every one. The sample lists 150,000 to 200,000 clones; 63% were seen once. Their target antigens are unknown. Source material: naive CD4+ T cells from blood. All receptors derive from a man aged 30-40 years with type 1 diabetes.

This clone was observed a handful of times. The chain employs TRBV5-6 and TRBJ2-7; a weak D match, TRBD1 (6 bases). The CDR3 is made up of 12 amino acids. CDR1 and CDR2 from the germline V gene are SGHDT and YYEEEE. V dropped 4 bases and J dropped 4 bases, with 9 bases sitting between them. CDR3 DNA: TGTGCCAGCAGCCGGGACACGTACGAGCAGTACTTC. It codes for CASSRDTYEQYF.

V gene TRBV11-2 combines with J gene TRBJ2-2; no clear D. V lost 3 bases, J lost 1 base, and 6 bases lay in between. Germline-derived CDR1 and CDR2 are SGHAT and FQNNGV. This CDR3 has 14 residues. CDR3 region: CASSFTVNTGELFF. The CDR3 DNA reads TGTGCCAGCAGCTTCACGGTGAACACCGGGGAGCTGTTTTTT.

The V call is TRBV11-2, the J call TRBJ2-7; D is possibly TRBD1 or TRBD2 (6 bases each). CDR3 size: 17 residues. The germline V gene has CDR1 SGHAT and CDR2 FQNNGV. The V end was cut by 5 bases, the J end by 5 bases, with 25 bases between. The CDR3 reads CASSLETGGVRHHEQYF. In DNA form, the CDR3 reads TGTGCCAGCAGCCTTGAAACCGGGGGCGTTAGGCACCACGAGCAGTACTTC. Using reference TRBV11-2 and TRBJ2-7 for the parts outside the CDR3, the full variable domain is EAGVAQSPRYKIIEKRQSVAFWCNPISGHATLYWYQQILGQGPKLLIQFQNNGVVDDSQLPKDRFSAERLKGVDSTLKIQPAKLEDSAVYLCASSLETGGVRHHEQYFGPGTRLTVT.

There are a few counts of this clone. The chain has TRBV29-1 and TRBJ2-3; TRBD1 matches 7 bases. The V and J ends lost 7 bases and 0 bases, in that order; junction bases with no gene match: 10. The CDR3 loop spans 15 amino acids. Germline CDR1 is SQVTM and CDR2 is ANQGSEA. The CDR3 DNA sequence: TGCAGCGCTACTATGGACAGGTCAAGCACAGATACGCAGTATTTT. As protein: CSATMDRSSTDTQYF.

This clone was picked up one time. The chain uses TRBV9 and TRBJ2-3; either TRBD1 or TRBD2 may supply D (6 bases each). CDR3 length equals 13 residues. Germline V CDR1 and CDR2: SGDLS, YYNGEE. The V gene lost 6 bases and the J gene lost 2 bases, with 10 bases spanning the gap. CDR3: CASKGGLTDTQYF. CDR3 DNA sequence: TGTGCCAGCAAAGGGGGACTCACAGATACGCAGTATTTT.

This clone was recorded a few times. The chain has TRBV7-9 and TRBJ1-5, with 9 bases matching TRBD1. The germline V gene has CDR1 SEHNR and CDR2 FQNEAQ (reference sequence). This CDR3 comprises 14 residues. The V segment lost 4 bases and the J segment 4 bases; nucleotides outside the gene matches: 2. As DNA, the CDR3 is TGTGCCAGCAGCTGGGACAGGGTTAATCAGCCCCAGCATTTT. Protein product: CASSWDRVNQPQHF.

The chain couples TRBV29-1 to TRBJ2-5; the D gene is possibly TRBD1 (5 bases). The length of the CDR3 is 12 residues. Trimming took 4 bases from V and 0 from J, leaving 6 bases between them. Germline CDR1 SQVTM, CDR2 ANQGSEA. The CDR3 nucleotides read TGCAGCGTTGCGGACAACCAAGAGACCCAGTACTTC. Protein: CSVADNQETQYF.

The chain uses TRBV7-2 and TRBJ2-3; TRBD2 is a possible D gene (7 bases). V dropped 5 bases and J dropped 2 bases, with 14 bases sitting between them. Germline values: CDR1 SGHTA, CDR2 FQGNSA. The CDR3 has 15 amino acids. CDR3 nucleotides: TGTGCCAGCAGCCCCCTGGGGGGGCCCACAGATACGCAGTATTTT. This encodes CASSPLGGPTDTQYF.

The V gene is TRBV29-1, the J gene TRBJ2-1; D uncertain. The CDR3 has 13 residues. CDR1 and CDR2 (germline): SQVTM, ANQGSEA. Trimming pared 4 bases from V and 7 bases from J, leaving 14 bases between. CDR3 coding DNA: TGCAGCGTTGGTGATCCGAATCGGAATGAGCAGTTCTTC. It yields the protein CSVGDPNRNEQFF.

This chain links TRBV7-8 with TRBJ2-1; perhaps TRBD1 as D (6 bases). This CDR3 is 17 amino acids long. Germline V gives CDR1 SGHVS, CDR2 FQNEAQ. Trimming removed 4 bases at V and 0 bases at J, with 16 bases between. The CDR3 DNA is TGTGCCAGCAGCTCCGTACAGGGACGAGGCTCCTACAATGAGCAGTTCTTC. As protein: CASSSVQGRGSYNEQFF.